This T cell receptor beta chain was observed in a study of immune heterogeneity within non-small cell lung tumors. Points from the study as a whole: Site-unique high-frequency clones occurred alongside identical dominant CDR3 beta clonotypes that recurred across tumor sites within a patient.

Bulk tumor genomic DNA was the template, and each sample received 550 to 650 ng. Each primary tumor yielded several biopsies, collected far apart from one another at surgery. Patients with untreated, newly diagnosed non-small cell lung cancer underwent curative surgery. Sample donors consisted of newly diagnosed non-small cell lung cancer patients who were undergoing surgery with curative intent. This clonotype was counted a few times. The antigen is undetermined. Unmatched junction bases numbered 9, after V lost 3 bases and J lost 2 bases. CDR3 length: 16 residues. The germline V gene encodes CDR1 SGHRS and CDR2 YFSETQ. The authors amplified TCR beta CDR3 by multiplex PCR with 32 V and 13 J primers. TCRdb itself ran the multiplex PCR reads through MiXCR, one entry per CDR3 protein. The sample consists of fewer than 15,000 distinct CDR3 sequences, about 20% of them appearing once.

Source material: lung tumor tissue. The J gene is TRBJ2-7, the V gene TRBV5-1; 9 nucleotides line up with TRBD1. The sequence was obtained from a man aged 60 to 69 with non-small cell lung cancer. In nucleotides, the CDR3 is TGCGCCAGCAGCTCACCCAGACAGGGGGGAACCTACGAGCAGTACTTC. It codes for CASSSPRQGGTYEQYF.